This T cell receptor beta chain was obtained from a study of CD8 T cells in Susac syndrome. Study at large: Active disease was present in six of the sequenced Susac syndrome patients, whereas roughly 8 of them were in remission.

Study observations and caveats: Clonal expansion was present among Susac CD8+ cells. This expansion reached its peak in TEMRA cells and in active patients.

This CDR3 has 14 amino acids. V dropped 3 bases and J dropped 4; count of bases not matched to a gene: 7. Germline CDR1 SGHDT, CDR2 YYEEEE. As for this clonotype: Its antigen is not known.

The authors reverse transcribed roughly 0.5 to 1 ug RNA with random hexamers. TCRdb re-derived calls from the immunoSEQ multiplex PCR reads in MiXCR, one entry per CDR3 protein. The table lists roughly 88,000 distinct CDR3 sequences, roughly 96% of them singletons. TEMRA cells were FACS-enriched, unlike CD8+ and CD4+ T cells, which were negatively isolated. The TCR was taken from a human donor with Susac syndrome. The chain combines TRBV5-6 with TRBJ2-7, with TRBD2 matching 7 bases. The sample comprised CD8+ T cells from PBMCs. The CDR3 DNA is TGTGCCAGCAGCTCCCCCCTAGCGGAATACGAGCAGTACTTC. Translated, it gives CASSSPLAEYEQYF.